This TCR beta chain came from a study of T cells after yellow fever vaccination. TCRdb redid the calling of the 5' RACE reads with MiXCR, one entry per CDR3 protein. The repertoire has about 330,000 distinct CDR3 sequences, around 6.8% of them found once; the top ten carry 15% to 20%. Germline CDR1 DFQATT, CDR2 SNEGSKA (reference sequence). The CDR3 runs to 13 residues. Trimming cost V 6 bases and J 4 bases; bases outside gene matches: 9. The sequencing here drew on PBMCs, taken 45 days after the first yellow fever vaccination. This chain uses TRBV20-1 with TRBJ2-7; TRBD1 matches at 7 bases. The clonotype comes from a man in his late teens or twenties who received the YFV17D yellow fever vaccine. CDR3 sequence: CSAARTGRYEQYV. Here the CDR3 DNA reads TGCAGTGCGGCGAGGACAGGAAGGTACGAGCAGTACGTC.